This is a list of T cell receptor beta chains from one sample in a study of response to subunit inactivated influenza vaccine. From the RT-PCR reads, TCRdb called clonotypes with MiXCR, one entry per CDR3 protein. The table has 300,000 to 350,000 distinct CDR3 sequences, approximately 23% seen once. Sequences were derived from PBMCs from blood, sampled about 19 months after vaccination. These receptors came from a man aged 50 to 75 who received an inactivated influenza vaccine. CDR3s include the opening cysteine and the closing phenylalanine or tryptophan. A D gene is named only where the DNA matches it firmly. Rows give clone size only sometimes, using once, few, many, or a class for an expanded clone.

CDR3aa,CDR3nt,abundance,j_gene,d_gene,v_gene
CASSYGGAGYEQYF,TGTGCCAGCAGTTATGGGGGGGCCGGCTACGAGCAGTACTTC,NA,TRBJ2-7,NA,TRBV12-3/TRBV12-4
CASSKKTNEKLFF,TGTGCCAGCAGCAAAAAAACTAATGAAAAACTGTTTTTT,few,TRBJ1-4,NA,TRBV7-9
CASSPPGQGGLGYTF,TGTGCCAGCAGCCCGCCCGGCCAGGGGGGCCTTGGCTACACCTTC,few,TRBJ1-2,TRBD1,TRBV5-6
CASRRDRGPTEAFF,TGTGCCAGCAGGCGGGACAGGGGGCCCACTGAAGCTTTCTTT,few,TRBJ1-1,TRBD1,TRBV6-1
CASSGTGGRGFF,TGTGCCAGCAGTGGGACAGGGGGCCGGGGTTTCTTT,few,TRBJ1-1,TRBD1,TRBV6-1
CAISVSSGRAYNEQFF,TGTGCCATCAGTGTCTCTAGCGGGAGAGCCTACAATGAGCAGTTCTTC,NA,TRBJ2-1,TRBD2,TRBV10-3
CASSLYRDQPQHF,TGTGCCAGCAGTTTATATCGGGATCAGCCCCAGCATTTT,many,TRBJ1-5,NA,TRBV12-3/TRBV12-4
CSVRGRFNEKLFF,TGCAGCGTCCGAGGGCGGTTTAATGAAAAACTGTTTTTT,NA,TRBJ1-4,NA,TRBV29-1
CSARDGARIGRFRSPLHF,TGCAGTGCTAGAGATGGAGCGAGGATTGGACGGTTTCGATCACCCCTCCACTTT,many,TRBJ1-6,NA,TRBV20-1
CASSSLGSGEETQYF,TGCGCCAGCAGCTCCCTCGGCTCAGGGGAAGAGACCCAGTACTTC,NA,TRBJ2-5,NA,TRBV5-1
CAISEGGQTNNEQFF,TGTGCCATCAGTGAGGGAGGACAGACCAACAATGAGCAGTTCTTC,few,TRBJ2-1,NA,TRBV10-3
CASSARTGLYSPLHF,TGTGCCAGCAGCGCGCGGACAGGGCTTTATTCACCCCTCCACTTT,NA,TRBJ1-6,TRBD1,TRBV7-8
CASSLLLAFADTQYF,TGCGCCAGCAGCCTATTACTAGCTTTTGCAGATACGCAGTATTTT,few,TRBJ2-3,NA,TRBV4-1
CATSREQYTEAFF,TGTGCCACCAGCAGAGAGCAATACACTGAAGCTTTCTTT,NA,TRBJ1-1,NA,TRBV15
CASSYSNAYPYNEQFF,TGTGCCAGCAGTTACTCGAACGCATACCCCTACAATGAGCAGTTCTTC,NA,TRBJ2-1,NA,TRBV6-5
CASSGDRINQPQHF,TGTGCCAGCTCGGGCGACAGGATCAATCAGCCCCAGCATTTT,NA,TRBJ1-5,NA,TRBV18
CASSQAEYQPQHF,TGTGCCAGCAGCCAAGCGGAGTATCAGCCCCAGCATTTT,NA,TRBJ1-5,NA,TRBV4-2
CASSKHPSPPQETQYF,TGTGCCAGCAGCAAACACCCCTCTCCCCCCCAAGAGACCCAGTACTTC,NA,TRBJ2-5,NA,TRBV21-1
CASSLQHMNTEAFF,TGTGCCAGCAGCCTACAGCACATGAACACTGAAGCTTTCTTT,NA,TRBJ1-1,NA,TRBV28
CASSLRQGRLFF,TGTGCCAGCAGCCTACGACAGGGGCGGCTGTTTTTT,NA,TRBJ2-2,TRBD1,TRBV11-1
CASSLGGSVGDEQFF,TGTGCCAGCAGCTTAGGTGGTAGCGTGGGCGATGAGCAGTTCTTC,NA,TRBJ2-1,NA,TRBV11-3
CASSLGGLSNQPQHF,TGTGCCAGCAGCTTGGGGGGGCTTAGCAATCAGCCCCAGCATTTT,many,TRBJ1-5,NA,TRBV5-6
CASSQVLQFTEAFF,TGTGCCAGCAGCCAAGTTCTCCAGTTCACTGAAGCTTTCTTT,NA,TRBJ1-1,NA,TRBV3-1
CASSSLPAGTEAFF,TGTGCCAGCAGCTCCCTACCGGCGGGCACTGAAGCTTTCTTT,many,TRBJ1-1,NA,TRBV6-2/TRBV6-3
CASSGVSQPQHF,TGTGCCAGTAGTGGGGTCTCTCAGCCCCAGCATTTT,few,TRBJ1-5,NA,TRBV19
CAISDSGSQGNEQFF,TGTGCCATCAGTGATAGCGGGAGTCAGGGAAATGAGCAGTTCTTC,NA,TRBJ2-1,TRBD2,TRBV10-3
CASSQTGGLFNEQFF,TGTGCCAGCAGCCAGACGGGCGGTTTGTTTAATGAGCAGTTCTTC,NA,TRBJ2-1,NA,TRBV14
CSVVRQGRYGYTF,TGCAGCGTTGTTAGACAGGGAAGATATGGCTACACCTTC,NA,TRBJ1-2,TRBD1,TRBV29-1
CASSQGGGNEQYF,TGTGCCAGCAGCCAGGGGGGGGGCAACGAGCAGTACTTC,NA,TRBJ2-7,NA,TRBV11-3
CASSEGGWQLAKNIQYF,TGTGCCAGCAGTGAAGGAGGGTGGCAGCTAGCCAAAAACATTCAGTACTTC,NA,TRBJ2-4,NA,TRBV2
CASSNRQGRTEAFF,TGCGCCAGCAGCAACAGACAGGGGCGCACTGAAGCTTTCTTT,NA,TRBJ1-1,TRBD1,TRBV5-1